This TCR beta chain emerged from a study of T cell responses to AZD1222 COVID-19 vaccine. Study-level points and caveats: A rise in Spike-specific TCR breadth and depth followed two AZD1222 doses. At study baseline, merely over 5 AZD1222 recipients were seropositive. With dominance at 160-218 and 743-854, vaccine-associated CD4 TCRs spanned spike. Donor demographics were predominantly white British with a female majority; clonal diversity may be underestimated.

Clones were read by immunoSEQ multiplex PCR, and TCRdb kept only the in-frame ones, dropping some. Among 95,000 to 150,000 clones, roughly 84% were seen once, and the ten largest hold around 1.2%. The V end was cut by 5 bases, the J end by 7 bases, with 12 bases between. This CDR3 is 13 amino acids long. This clone was observed a few times. Its matching antigen is unknown. The gene calls are TRBV12-3 or TRBV12-4 and TRBJ2-1; no clear D gene. The sample in question was peripheral blood, obtained on day 0 of AZD1222 vaccination. The receptor's source is an adult in good health. CDR3 protein: CASSLRRANEQFF. In nucleotides, the CDR3 is TGTGCCAGCAGTCTCCGAAGGGCGAATGAGCAGTTCTTC.